Listed below are T cell receptor beta chains from one sample, sequenced in a study of response to subunit inactivated influenza vaccine. In TCRdb, the RT-PCR reads were re-called with MiXCR into one record per CDR3 protein. The sample carries around 710,000 distinct CDR3 sequences, around 13% recorded once. Sequencing used PBMCs from blood, obtained approximately 15 days before vaccination. These receptors were taken from a man aged 45-65 years who received an inactivated influenza vaccine. Each CDR3 is given with its conserved first and last residue. The order of the fields is D gene, clone size, V gene, J gene, CDR3 protein, CDR3 DNA. D genes are given only for firm matches. Some rows have no size entry. The others give once, few or many, or a class for an expanded clone.

NA	NA	TRBV25-1	TRBJ2-1	CASSEGLAREQFF	TGTGCCAGCAGTGAAGGCCTAGCCCGGGAGCAGTTCTTC
TRBD1	few	TRBV6-5	TRBJ2-2	CASSYPTGADTGELFF	TGTGCCAGCAGTTACCCGACAGGGGCGGACACCGGGGAGCTGTTTTTT
TRBD2	few	TRBV28	TRBJ2-1	CASSFSSGRVNEQFF	TGTGCCAGCAGTTTTTCTAGCGGGAGAGTCAATGAGCAGTTCTTC
NA	NA	TRBV5-1	TRBJ2-5	CASSFGVTQETQYF	TGCGCCAGCAGCTTTGGGGTTACCCAAGAGACCCAGTACTTC
NA	many	TRBV4-1	TRBJ1-2	CASSPQPGPNYGYTF	TGCGCCAGCAGCCCGCAGCCGGGACCTAACTATGGCTACACCTTC
TRBD2	NA	TRBV9	TRBJ2-1	CASSATGLAGYNEQFF	TGTGCCAGCAGCGCGACGGGACTAGCGGGCTACAATGAGCAGTTCTTC
TRBD2	NA	TRBV6-5	TRBJ2-5	CASSYSTSGRVGETQYF	TGTGCCAGCAGTTACTCGACTAGCGGGAGGGTTGGGGAGACCCAGTACTTC
NA	NA	TRBV5-1	TRBJ2-3	CSSSLEQGQRHTQYF	TGCTCCAGCAGCTTGGAGCAGGGCCAACGGCATACGCAGTATTTT
TRBD1	few	TRBV5-1	TRBJ1-1	CASSWMDRVTEAFF	TGCGCCAGCAGCTGGATGGACAGGGTTACTGAAGCTTTCTTT
TRBD2	few	TRBV4-1	TRBJ2-3	CASSQGRGGPITDTQYF	TGCGCCAGCAGCCAAGGACGGGGGGGCCCCATAACAGATACGCAGTATTTT
NA	few	TRBV4-3	TRBJ2-2	CASSQVRGVTGELFF	TGCGCCAGCAGCCAAGTGAGGGGAGTCACCGGGGAGCTGTTTTTT
NA	NA	TRBV4-2	TRBJ1-1	CASSQDPYEGAFF	TGTGCCAGCAGCCAAGATCCTTATGAGGGAGCTTTCTTT
NA	NA	TRBV29-1	TRBJ2-2	CSVRLYQHGSGELFF	TGCAGCGTTCGGCTATATCAACATGGGTCCGGGGAGCTGTTTTTT
NA	few	TRBV28	TRBJ1-5	CASSFRQNQPQHF	TGTGCCAGCAGTTTCAGACAAAATCAGCCCCAGCATTTT
NA	few	TRBV12-3/TRBV12-4	TRBJ2-5	CASSRQKTPRETQYF	TGTGCCAGCAGCCGACAGAAAACCCCCAGGGAGACCCAGTACTTC
NA	few	TRBV7-2	TRBJ2-5	CASSLVGRMRSETQYF	TGTGCCAGCAGCTTAGTAGGGAGAATGAGGTCGGAGACCCAGTACTTC
NA	many	TRBV29-1	TRBJ1-5	CSVGLNGVSYQPQHF	TGCAGCGTAGGCCTCAACGGGGTGAGCTATCAGCCCCAGCATTTT
TRBD2	NA	TRBV11-1	TRBJ2-1	CASSFGLAQGYNEQFF	TGTGCCAGCAGCTTTGGACTAGCCCAGGGGTACAATGAGCAGTTCTTC
NA	NA	TRBV2	TRBJ2-3	CANSTEESTDTQYF	TGTGCCAACTCTACAGAGGAAAGCACAGATACGCAGTATTTT
NA	many	TRBV12-3/TRBV12-4	TRBJ1-1	CASSFASLGQTEAFF	TGTGCCAGCAGTTTCGCAAGCCTCGGACAGACCGAAGCTTTCTTT
NA	many	TRBV20-1	TRBJ2-7	CSARGAYEQYF	TGCAGTGCAAGGGGGGCCTACGAGCAGTACTTC
TRBD1	NA	TRBV7-9	TRBJ2-5	CASSPRGQQETQYF	TGTGCCAGCAGCCCAAGGGGGCAGCAAGAGACCCAGTACTTC
NA	many	TRBV27	TRBJ2-7	CASSSAGSYEQYF	TGTGCCAGCAGTTCGGCCGGGTCCTACGAGCAGTACTTC
NA	NA	TRBV28	TRBJ2-1	CASSSALSLRESSMGQFF	TGTGCCAGCAGTTCGGCCCTCTCTCTTAGAGAGTCGAGTATGGGGCAGTTCTTC
NA	NA	TRBV5-5	TRBJ2-7	CASSPETGEQYF	TGTGCCAGCAGCCCGGAGACGGGGGAGCAGTACTTC
TRBD2	few	TRBV27	TRBJ2-2	CASSWVTSGSLGTGELFF	TGTGCCAGCAGTTGGGTGACTAGCGGGAGTTTGGGCACCGGGGAGCTGTTTTTT
TRBD2	NA	TRBV5-8	TRBJ2-3	CASSLAKGGRMRDTQYF	TGTGCCAGCAGCCTGGCCAAGGGCGGGAGAATGAGGGATACGCAGTATTTT
NA	NA	TRBV20-1	TRBJ2-7	CSARAWGKQLYEQYF	TGCAGTGCTAGAGCTTGGGGAAAACAACTCTACGAGCAGTACTTC
NA	NA	TRBV5-1	TRBJ1-5	CASSPDGDSNQPQHF	TGCGCCAGCAGCCCGGACGGAGATAGCAATCAGCCCCAGCATTTT
NA	many	TRBV5-1	TRBJ2-1	CASSLWDPYNEQFF	TGCGCCAGCAGCTTGTGGGACCCTTACAATGAGCAGTTCTTC
TRBD1	many	TRBV7-6	TRBJ2-2	CASRTNTGDSTGELFF	TGTGCCAGCAGAACAAACACAGGGGATTCCACCGGGGAGCTGTTTTTT
NA	NA	TRBV25-1	TRBJ1-3	CASSEWRTGRNTIYF	TGTGCCAGCAGTGAATGGAGAACAGGTCGAAACACCATATATTTT
TRBD1	few	TRBV28	TRBJ2-3	CASSGTGGANTQYF	TGTGCCAGCAGTGGGACAGGGGGCGCGAATACGCAGTATTTT
TRBD1	few	TRBV10-3	TRBJ1-2	CAISERDRGRGYTF	TGTGCCATCAGTGAGAGAGACAGGGGTCGTGGCTACACCTTC
TRBD2	few	TRBV20-1	TRBJ2-1	CSASRSTSGTNEQFF	TGCAGTGCTAGTAGGTCAACTAGCGGGACGAATGAGCAGTTCTTC
NA	NA	TRBV20-1	TRBJ2-2	CSVSGLKNTGELFF	TGCAGTGTCAGTGGACTGAAGAACACCGGGGAGCTGTTTTTT
TRBD2	few	TRBV6-1	TRBJ2-1	CASSGPGLAGGAYNEQFF	TGTGCCAGCAGTGGGCCGGGACTAGCGGGAGGGGCCTACAATGAGCAGTTCTTC
NA	NA	TRBV12-3/TRBV12-4	TRBJ2-3	CASRTTRVTDTQYF	TGTGCCAGCAGGACGACGAGGGTCACAGATACGCAGTATTTT
NA	few	TRBV21-1	TRBJ2-1	CASSKEGGTRCGSYNEQFF	TGTGCCAGCAGCAAAGAAGGCGGGACTAGGTGCGGCTCCTACAATGAGCAGTTCTTC
TRBD2	NA	TRBV18	TRBJ2-5	CASSPQGGPSYQETQYF	TGTGCCAGCTCACCACAGGGAGGGCCCTCGTACCAAGAGACCCAGTACTTC
TRBD2	NA	TRBV20-1	TRBJ2-1	CSAPRSLAGASEQFF	TGCAGTGCACCTAGGAGTCTAGCGGGAGCGAGTGAGCAGTTCTTC
NA	NA	TRBV4-1	TRBJ1-5	CASSQAPGWFDDQPQHF	TGCGCCAGCAGCCAAGCGCCGGGGTGGTTTGATGATCAGCCCCAGCATTTT
NA	NA	TRBV12-3/TRBV12-4	TRBJ1-2	CASTLGGGNYGYTF	TGTGCCAGCACCCTCGGGGGGGGCAATTATGGCTACACCTTC
NA	few	TRBV5-1	TRBJ1-4	CASSLRPDSQEKLFF	TGCGCCAGCAGCTTGAGGCCGGACAGCCAGGAAAAACTGTTTTTT